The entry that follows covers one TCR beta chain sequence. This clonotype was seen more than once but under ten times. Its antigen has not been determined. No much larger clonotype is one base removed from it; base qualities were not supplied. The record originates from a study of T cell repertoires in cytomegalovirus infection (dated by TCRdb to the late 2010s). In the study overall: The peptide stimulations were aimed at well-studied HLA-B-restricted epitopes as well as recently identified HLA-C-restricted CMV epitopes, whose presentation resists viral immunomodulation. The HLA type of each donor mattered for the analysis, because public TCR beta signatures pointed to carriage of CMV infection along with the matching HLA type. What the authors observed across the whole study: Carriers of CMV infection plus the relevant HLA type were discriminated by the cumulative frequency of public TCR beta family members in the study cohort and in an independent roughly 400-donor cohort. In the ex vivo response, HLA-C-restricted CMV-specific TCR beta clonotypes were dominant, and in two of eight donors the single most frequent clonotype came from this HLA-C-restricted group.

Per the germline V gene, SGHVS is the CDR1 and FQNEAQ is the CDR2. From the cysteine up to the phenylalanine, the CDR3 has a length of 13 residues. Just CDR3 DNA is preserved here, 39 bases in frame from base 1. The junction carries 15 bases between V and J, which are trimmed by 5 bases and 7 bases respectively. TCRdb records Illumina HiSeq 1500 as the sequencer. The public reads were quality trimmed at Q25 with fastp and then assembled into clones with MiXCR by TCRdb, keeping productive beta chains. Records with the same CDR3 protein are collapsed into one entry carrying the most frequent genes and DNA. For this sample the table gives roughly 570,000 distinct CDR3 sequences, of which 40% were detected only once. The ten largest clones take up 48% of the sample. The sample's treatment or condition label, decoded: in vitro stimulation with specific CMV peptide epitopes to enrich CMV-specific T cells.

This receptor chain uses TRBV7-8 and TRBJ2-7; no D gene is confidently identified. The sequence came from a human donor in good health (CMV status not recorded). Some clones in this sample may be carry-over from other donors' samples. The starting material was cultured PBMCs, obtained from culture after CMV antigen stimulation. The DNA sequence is TGTGCCAGCAGCCTGCCGGCGGTTGATGAGCAGTACTTC. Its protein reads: CASSLPAVDEQYF.